This record covers a single TCR beta chain. Its cognate antigen is unknown. The data were taken from a study of blood T cells in healthy people across ages. Donors ranged from roughly 6 to 95 years old and were healthy Caucasians in Russia. Whenever a sample was processed, at least 7 million PBMCs were isolated. Next came a second PCR, run for about 6 to 12 cycles, which used a sample-barcoded 5' primer along with a J-beta primer mix. Per sample, CDR3-containing paired-end reads numbered at least 2.5 million. MiXCR was run by TCRdb on the 5' RACE reads, yielding one entry per CDR3 protein. The sample carries approximately 600,000 distinct CDR3 sequences, roughly 53% recorded once. Per the germline V gene, CDR1 is LGHNA and CDR2 is YNFKEQ. Trimming cost V 1 base and J 3 bases; bases outside gene matches: 3. The CDR3 is 15 amino acids. General observations from the study: The long-lived group displayed more naive CD4+ cells, plus higher diversity, than the aged donors did.

The receptor comes from a man between 60 and 75 years old in good health. V usage is TRBV4-2 and J usage is TRBJ2-1; 7 bases match TRBD2. Input material: blood. The CDR3 DNA is TGTGCCAGCAGCCAAGCCGCGGGGGTCTACAATGAGCAGTTCTTC. Protein product: CASSQAAGVYNEQFF.